Listed below are T cell receptor beta chains from one sample, sequenced in a study of response to subunit inactivated influenza vaccine. From the RT-PCR reads, TCRdb called clonotypes with MiXCR, one entry per CDR3 protein. The sample carries approximately 700,000 distinct CDR3 sequences, roughly 14% recorded once. The sample in question was PBMCs from blood, obtained roughly 12 days after vaccination. The receptors were gathered from a man between 45 and 60 years old who received an inactivated influenza vaccine. The CDR3 runs from the conserved cysteine through the conserved F or W. D genes are given only for firm matches. Clone size is stated in some rows and not others, as once, few, many or a class when expanded.

abundance,d_gene,j_gene,v_gene,CDR3nt,CDR3aa
-,TRBD2,TRBJ2-3,TRBV11-2,TGTGCCAGCAGTTTAGCGGGGAGCCAGCAGTATTTT,CASSLAGSQQYF
few,TRBD1,TRBJ2-1,TRBV7-8,TGTGCCAGCAGCTTAGGTGGACAGGGGTCCTACAATGAGCAGTTCTTC,CASSLGGQGSYNEQFF
few,TRBD1,TRBJ1-4,TRBV5-1,TGCGCCAGCAGCCGGGGACAGGGGGTCTCATCTTATGAAAAACTGTTTTTT,CASSRGQGVSSYEKLFF
-,TRBD2,TRBJ2-1,TRBV20-1,TGCAGTGCTAGAGGACTAGCGGGAACCCTTTACAATGAGCAGTTCTTC,CSARGLAGTLYNEQFF
-,-,TRBJ1-6,TRBV5-8,TGTGCCAGCAGCTTTGGGGGTGGTTATTCACCCCTCCACTTT,CASSFGGGYSPLHF
few,TRBD1,TRBJ1-1,TRBV7-2,TGTGCCAGCAGCTTAAGGGACAGGGGCGGGGCTGAAGCTTTCTTT,CASSLRDRGGAEAFF
-,-,TRBJ2-5,TRBV20-1,TGCAGTGCTACCCCTGAAACGCAAGAGACCCAGTACTTC,CSATPETQETQYF
-,-,TRBJ2-7,TRBV5-1,TGCGCCAGCAGCTTTTCAACCGAGGGTCCGTACGAGCAGTACTTC,CASSFSTEGPYEQYF
-,TRBD2,TRBJ2-7,TRBV6-1,TGTGCCAGCAGCCTAACGGGACTAGCGGGAGGCGGGGAGCAGTACTTC,CASSLTGLAGGGEQYF
few,-,TRBJ2-2,TRBV29-1,TGCAGCGTTGGCCGGGGGGCAGGGGGGGAGCTGTTTTTT,CSVGRGAGGELFF
few,TRBD2,TRBJ2-2,TRBV24-1,TGTGCCACCAGTGATGGGACTAGCGGCCTGGGCGGGTCCGGGGAGCTGTTTTTT,CATSDGTSGLGGSGELFF
-,-,TRBJ2-5,TRBV6-1,TGTGCCAGCAGTGGGACTCTCGAGGAGACCCAGTACTTC,CASSGTLEETQYF
-,-,TRBJ2-1,TRBV12-3/TRBV12-4,TGTGCCAGCAAACCGGACGGGTCCTACAATGAGCAGTTCTTC,CASKPDGSYNEQFF
few,TRBD1,TRBJ1-4,TRBV2,TGTGCCAGCAGGCCGACAGGGGCTAATGAAAAACTGTTTTTT,CASRPTGANEKLFF
few,TRBD1,TRBJ2-1,TRBV14,TGTCAGGGGGCGGACAGCTCCTACAATGAGCAGTTCTTC,CQGADSSYNEQFF
few,-,TRBJ1-1,TRBV6-2/TRBV6-3,TGTGCCAGCAGTCCCCTTGGGGTGAACACTGAAGCTTTCTTT,CASSPLGVNTEAFF
-,-,TRBJ1-2,TRBV30,TGTGCCTGGATACTTCCCCGCCGGGCCTTCTTC,CAWILPRRAFF
few,-,TRBJ2-5,TRBV4-2,TGTGCCAGCAGCCAAGATGGGGGCCCGACCCAGTACTTC,CASSQDGGPTQYF
many,-,TRBJ2-1,TRBV12-3/TRBV12-4,TGTGCCAGCAGTCCACAGAGCTCCTACAATGAGCAGTTCTTC,CASSPQSSYNEQFF
few,-,TRBJ1-1,TRBV7-2,TGTGCCAGCAGCCCCCGGCCCACAAGTATGAACACTGAAGCTTTCTTT,CASSPRPTSMNTEAFF
once,TRBD2,TRBJ2-3,TRBV6-1,TGTGCCAGCAGTGACGGAGTGGGACTAGTAGGGGATACGCAGTATTTT,CASSDGVGLVGDTQYF
-,TRBD1,TRBJ2-1,TRBV10-3,TGTGCCATCAGCCTAACGGGACAGGGACGATTCTTC,CAISLTGQGRFF
-,-,TRBJ2-5,TRBV20-1,TGCAGTGCTAGAGAGGGGTCGGTCCAAGAGACCCAGTACTTC,CSAREGSVQETQYF
many,-,TRBJ2-7,TRBV29-1,TGCAGCGTTGAACCTAACTTCTCCTACGAGCAGTACTTC,CSVEPNFSYEQYF
-,-,TRBJ1-1,TRBV20-1,TGCAGTGCTATCCCCTCCCTGAGGGCTGAAGCTTTCTTT,CSAIPSLRAEAFF
-,-,TRBJ2-3,TRBV30,TGTGCCTGGAGGTCCGGGGGCGCAGATACGCAGTATTTT,CAWRSGGADTQYF
few,-,TRBJ2-2,TRBV29-1,TGCAGCGTTTCCCACCGTCCGGGCACGAACACCGGGGAGCTGTTTTTT,CSVSHRPGTNTGELFF
-,-,TRBJ1-2,TRBV5-1,TGCGCCAGCAGGGCTGACAGTTATGGCTACACCTTC,CASRADSYGYTF
few,-,TRBJ1-1,TRBV3-1,TGTGCCAGCAGCCAAGTGGGACGGTTGGTAGCTTTCTTT,CASSQVGRLVAFF
-,-,TRBJ1-4,TRBV6-5,TGTGCCAGCAGTTACTCTTTTCAGGCTAATGAAAAACTGTTTTTT,CASSYSFQANEKLFF
once,-,TRBJ2-7,TRBV18,TGTGCCAGCTCACCTGGAGGGATAGCCCCCTACGAGCAGTACTTC,CASSPGGIAPYEQYF
few,TRBD1,TRBJ2-7,TRBV29-1,TGCAGCGCAAGGACAGGGGGAAACGAGCAGTACTTC,CSARTGGNEQYF
-,-,TRBJ1-5,TRBV7-4,TGTGCCAGCAGCTTAGTGGGGCGGGGGATCGGCAATCAGCCCCAGCATTTT,CASSLVGRGIGNQPQHF
-,-,TRBJ2-5,TRBV18,TGTGCCAGCTCACCGGGACGCTCGGAGACCCAGTACTTC,CASSPGRSETQYF
few,TRBD2,TRBJ2-7,TRBV12-3/TRBV12-4,TGTGCCAGCAACCCCGGGGGACTATCCTACGAGCAGTACTTC,CASNPGGLSYEQYF
-,-,TRBJ1-2,TRBV20-1,TGCAGTGCTAGCCGGACGGACAACTATGGCTACACCTTC,CSASRTDNYGYTF
few,-,TRBJ1-1,TRBV6-1,TGTGCCAGCAGTGACGTCTTGGGGACTGAAGCTTTCTTT,CASSDVLGTEAFF
many,-,TRBJ2-2,TRBV20-1,TGCAGTGCTAGGAAGGGAGGCTCGCACACCGGGGAGCTGTTTTTT,CSARKGGSHTGELFF
-,-,TRBJ2-7,TRBV20-1,TGCAGTGCTAGAGATCTCCTCCTCTCCTACGAGCAGTACTTC,CSARDLLLSYEQYF
many,-,TRBJ2-4,TRBV10-3,TGTGCCATCAGTGACAGGGAGTCATTAGACATTCAGTACTTC,CAISDRESLDIQYF
-,-,TRBJ2-1,TRBV28,TGTGCCAGCAGTTTCCTTATAGCGCGGAATGAGCAGTTCTTC,CASSFLIARNEQFF
once,TRBD2,TRBJ2-5,TRBV6-1,TGTGCCAGCAAAAACGTCGGGCTAGCGGGAGTCCAAGAGACCCAGTACTTC,CASKNVGLAGVQETQYF
few,-,TRBJ2-7,TRBV9,TGTGCCAGCAGCTCCCGGGACACCTCCTACGAGCAGTACTTC,CASSSRDTSYEQYF
-,-,TRBJ2-7,TRBV7-2,TGTGCCAGCAGCTTAGGTTTCCTCGAGCAGTACTTC,CASSLGFLEQYF